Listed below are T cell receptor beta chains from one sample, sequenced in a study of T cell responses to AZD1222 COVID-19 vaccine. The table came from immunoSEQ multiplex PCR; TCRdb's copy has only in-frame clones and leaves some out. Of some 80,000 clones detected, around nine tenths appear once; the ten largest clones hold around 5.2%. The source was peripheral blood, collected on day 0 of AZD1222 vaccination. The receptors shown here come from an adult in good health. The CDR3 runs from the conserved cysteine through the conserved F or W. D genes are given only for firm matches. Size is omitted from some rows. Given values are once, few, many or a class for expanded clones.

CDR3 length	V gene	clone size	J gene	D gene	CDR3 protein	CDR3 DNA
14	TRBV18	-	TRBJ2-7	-	CASSPWTDSREQYF	TGTGCCAGCTCACCGTGGACTGACTCACGGGAGCAGTACTTC
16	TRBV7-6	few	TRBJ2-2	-	CASSLEGGRNTGELFF	TGTGCCAGCAGCTTAGAGGGGGGGCGGAACACCGGGGAGCTGTTTTTT
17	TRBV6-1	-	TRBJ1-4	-	CASSEGPPGASNEKLFF	TGTGCCAGCAGTGAAGGACCCCCGGGGGCCAGTAATGAAAAACTGTTTTTT
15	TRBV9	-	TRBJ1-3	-	CASSVAGTSGNTIYF	TGTGCCAGCAGCGTAGCCGGGACCTCTGGAAACACCATATATTTT
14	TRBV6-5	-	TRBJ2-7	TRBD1	CASEARTGVYEQYF	TGTGCCAGTGAGGCCAGGACAGGGGTATACGAGCAGTACTTC
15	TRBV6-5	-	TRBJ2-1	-	CASSYRGLEGVEQFF	TGTGCCAGCAGTTACCGCGGTCTAGAGGGCGTTGAGCAGTTCTTC
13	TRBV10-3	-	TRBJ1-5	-	CAIRALGNQPQHF	TGTGCCATCCGCGCCTTGGGCAATCAGCCCCAGCATTTT
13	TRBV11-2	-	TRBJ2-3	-	CASSFVRTDTQYF	TGTGCCAGCAGCTTTGTAAGGACAGATACGCAGTATTTT
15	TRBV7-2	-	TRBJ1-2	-	CASSFAPQGNYGYTF	TGTGCCAGCAGCTTCGCCCCCCAGGGGAACTATGGCTACACCTTC
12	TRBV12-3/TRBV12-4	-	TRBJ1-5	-	CASSLGDQPQHF	TGTGCCAGCAGTTTAGGCGATCAGCCCCAGCATTTT
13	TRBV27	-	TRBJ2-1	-	CASQGVTLNEQFF	TGTGCCAGCCAAGGGGTGACCTTAAATGAGCAGTTCTTC
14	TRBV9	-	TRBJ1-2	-	CASSVSETAYGYTF	TGTGCCAGCAGCGTAAGCGAGACAGCCTATGGCTACACCTTC
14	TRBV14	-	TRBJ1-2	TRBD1	CASSKDRAAYGYTF	TGTGCCAGCAGCAAGGACAGGGCCGCCTATGGCTACACCTTC
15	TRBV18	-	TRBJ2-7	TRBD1	CASSPAGQGVYEQYF	TGTGCCAGCTCACCCGCGGGACAGGGAGTCTACGAGCAGTACTTC
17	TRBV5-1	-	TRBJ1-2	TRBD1	CASSRTTGQGVDYGYTF	TGCGCCAGCAGCCGTACAACCGGACAGGGGGTCGACTATGGCTACACCTTC
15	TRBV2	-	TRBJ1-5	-	CASSEPRGVDQPQHF	TGTGCCAGCAGTGAACCTAGAGGGGTAGATCAGCCCCAGCATTTT
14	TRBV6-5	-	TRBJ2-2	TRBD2	CASSYGGGTGELFF	TGTGCCAGCAGTTACGGGGGAGGGACCGGGGAGCTGTTTTTT
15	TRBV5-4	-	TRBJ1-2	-	CASSLDASADYGYTF	TGTGCCAGCAGCTTGGACGCGTCGGCGGACTATGGCTACACCTTC
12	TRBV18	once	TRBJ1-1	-	CANRGGNTEAFF	TGTGCCAACCGAGGTGGGAACACTGAAGCTTTCTTT
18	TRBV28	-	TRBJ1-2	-	CASRAGGPDVGIAYGYTF	TGTGCCAGCAGGGCAGGAGGTCCCGACGTAGGAATCGCATATGGCTACACCTTC
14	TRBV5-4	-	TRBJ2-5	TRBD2	CASSLTSGGETQYF	TGTGCCAGCAGCTTGACTAGCGGGGGGGAGACCCAGTACTTC
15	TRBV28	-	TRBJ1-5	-	CASTLSGVYGQPQHF	TGTGCCAGCACCTTGTCTGGGGTATATGGTCAGCCCCAGCATTTT
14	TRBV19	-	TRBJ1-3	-	CASIGQSSGNTIYF	TGTGCCAGTATCGGACAGAGCTCTGGAAACACCATATATTTT
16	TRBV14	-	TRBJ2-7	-	CASSQDNTRDPYEQYF	TGTGCCAGCAGCCAAGATAATACCCGGGACCCCTACGAGCAGTACTTC
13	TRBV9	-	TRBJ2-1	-	CASSATLTNEQFF	TGTGCCAGCAGCGCCACCCTAACCAATGAGCAGTTCTTC
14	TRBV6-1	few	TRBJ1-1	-	CASSEFQGSAEAFF	TGTGCCAGCAGTGAATTTCAGGGGTCGGCTGAAGCTTTCTTT
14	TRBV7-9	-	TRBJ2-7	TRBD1	CASSALTGTQEQYF	TGTGCCAGCAGCGCCCTGACAGGGACGCAAGAGCAGTACTTC
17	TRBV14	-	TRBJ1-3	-	CASSQSRGGFSGNTIYF	TGTGCCAGCAGCCAATCCCGCGGGGGATTCTCTGGAAACACCATATATTTT
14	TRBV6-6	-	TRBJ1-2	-	CASSYSPFNYGYTF	TGTGCCAGCAGTTACTCACCGTTTAACTATGGCTACACCTTC
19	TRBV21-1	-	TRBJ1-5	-	CTSSSGGSEEEMNNQPQHF	TGTACCAGCAGCTCAGGGGGCAGCGAGGAGGAGATGAACAATCAGCCCCAGCATTTT
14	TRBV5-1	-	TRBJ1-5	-	CASSLDTQSQPQHF	TGCGCCAGCAGCTTGGACACTCAAAGTCAGCCCCAGCATTTT
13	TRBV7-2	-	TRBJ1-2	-	CASSYPWDYGYTF	TGTGCCAGCAGCTACCCGTGGGACTATGGCTACACCTTC
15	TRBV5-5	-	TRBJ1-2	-	CASSLSAQWGYGYTF	TGTGCCAGCAGCTTGTCGGCCCAATGGGGCTATGGCTACACCTTC
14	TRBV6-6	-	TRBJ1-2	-	CASSYSTLAYGYTF	TGTGCCAGCAGTTACTCCACCTTAGCCTATGGCTACACCTTC
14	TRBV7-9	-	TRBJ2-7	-	CASSLEEGPYEQYF	TGTGCCAGCAGCTTAGAAGAGGGGCCCTACGAGCAGTACTTC
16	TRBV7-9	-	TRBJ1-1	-	CASSRERAIVNTEAFF	TGTGCCAGCAGCCGGGAAAGAGCCATTGTGAACACTGAAGCTTTCTTT
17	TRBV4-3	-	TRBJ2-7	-	CASSPTSAGTSSYEQYF	TGCGCCAGCAGCCCCACCTCGGCCGGGACGTCCTCCTACGAGCAGTACTTC
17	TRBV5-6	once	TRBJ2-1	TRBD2	CASSLYASGASYNEQFF	TGTGCCAGCAGCTTGTATGCTAGCGGGGCTTCCTACAATGAGCAGTTCTTC
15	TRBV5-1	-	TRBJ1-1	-	CASSLFQVSRTEAFF	TGCGCCAGCAGCTTGTTCCAGGTTAGTAGAACTGAAGCTTTCTTT
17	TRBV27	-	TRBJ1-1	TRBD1	CASSLSTRQGAPTEAFF	TGTGCCAGCAGTTTATCTACGAGACAGGGGGCGCCCACTGAAGCTTTCTTT
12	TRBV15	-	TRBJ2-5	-	CATSGVGETQYF	TGTGCCACCAGTGGGGTGGGGGAGACCCAGTACTTC
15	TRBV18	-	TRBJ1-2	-	CASSPLPRPWDGYTF	TGTGCCAGCTCACCCCTCCCACGACCCTGGGATGGCTACACCTTC
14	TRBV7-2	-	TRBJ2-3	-	CASSPLGRPDTQYF	TGTGCCAGCAGCCCCTTAGGGAGGCCAGATACGCAGTATTTT